This record covers a single TCR beta chain. The antigen is undetermined. These data belong to a study of blood T cells in healthy people across ages. Next came a second PCR, run for roughly 7 to 12 cycles, which used a sample-barcoded 5' primer along with a J-beta primer mix. TCRdb ran MiXCR on the 5' RACE reads and lists one entry per CDR3 protein. The sample yields some 920,000 distinct CDR3 sequences, 51% seen once. The CDR3 runs to 17 residues. The ends were cut back, 2 bases at V and 5 bases at J, with 19 bases in the middle. Germline CDR1 PRHDT, CDR2 FYEKMQ (reference sequence). Study-level results: A roughly linear age-dependent decrease characterized TCR beta diversity per million T cells.

The V and J genes are TRBV13 and TRBJ2-1; D might be TRBD1 (6 bases). The sequence derives from a woman aged 55-69 years in good health. Source material: blood. CDR3 sequence (DNA): TGTGCCAGCAGCTTACCTCCGGGACAAGGGCCTAACAATGAGCAGTTCTTC. Its translation: CASSLPPGQGPNNEQFF.